This record looks at one TCR beta chain sequence and its context. The CDR3 is made up of 17 amino acids. Germline assignment: CDR1 SGHRS and CDR2 YFSETQ. V was pared by 0 bases and J by 4 bases, with 8 bases of the junction left unmatched. This record comes from a study of blood T cell repertoires in COVID-19. Study at large: From T cells, B-cell-depleted T cells, or PBMCs came the material, which was cDNA or gDNA.

TCRdb's table, derived via immunoSEQ multiplex PCR, lists solely in-frame clones and lacks some. Of 150,000 or so clones in the sample, around 85% were seen once. Sequenced sample: peripheral blood. The V call is TRBV5-1, the J call TRBJ1-5, with 9 positions matching TRBD1. The sequence derives from a man aged 55 to 69 with active or convalescent COVID-19. The CDR3 sequence: CASSLDGQGSGNQPQHF. The CDR3 bases are TGCGCCAGCAGCTTGGACGGACAGGGGAGTGGTAATCAGCCCCAGCATTTT. Combining the CDR3 with reference TRBV5-1 and TRBJ1-5 gives the whole variable domain KAGVTQTPRYLIKTRGQQVTLSCSPISGHRSVSWYQQTPGQGLQFLFEYFSETQRNKGNFPGRFSGRQFSNSRSEMNVSTLELGDSALYLCASSLDGQGSGNQPQHFGDGTRLSIL.